This TCR beta chain was identified in a study of Graves' ophthalmopathy and Graves' hyperthyroidism. As for the study in general: The blood sample was drawn at first diagnosis and before any treatment. Overall study results and limits: A majority of expanded thyroid clonotypes exceeding 0.001 frequency were likewise present in blood.

Concerning this clonotype: Its antigen remains unknown.

For repertoire sequencing, the TCR beta CDR3 regions were amplified from RNA transcripts. Scientists carried out first-round RT-PCR using HTBI primers and then a second-round multiplex PCR. Via MiXCR, TCRdb re-called the multiplex PCR reads, giving one row per CDR3 protein. The sample lists some 210,000 distinct CDR3 sequences; about 32% were seen once. Germline V gene data show CDR1 as SGHAT and CDR2 as FQNNGV. V shed 5 bases and J shed 1 base, with 14 bases lying between them. The CDR3 runs to 15 residues. The sequencing input was peripheral blood. The V gene is TRBV11-2, the J gene TRBJ2-5; a weak D match, TRBD2 (6 bases). This sequence was found in a man aged 50-59 years with Graves' ophthalmopathy. CDR3 DNA: TGTGCCAGCAGCCCTAGGCGGGGCAGCCAAGAGACCCAGTACTTC. Amino acids: CASSPRRGSQETQYF.